This passage covers 19 T cell receptor beta chains from one sample sequenced in a study of response to subunit inactivated influenza vaccine. TCRdb independently ran MiXCR on the RT-PCR reads; one entry per CDR3 protein. The data hold 550,000 to 800,000 distinct CDR3 sequences, with about 14% observed a single time. This sample comprised PBMCs from blood, obtained roughly 2 weeks before vaccination. Source of these receptors: a man aged 50-59 years who received an inactivated influenza vaccine.

J is TRBJ2-7 and V is TRBV3-1; TRBD1 matches at 10 bases. CDR1 is LGHDT and CDR2 is YNNKEL in the germline V gene (reference sequence). This CDR3 contains 14 residues. Trimming removed 5 bases from V and 5 bases from J; junction bases left unmatched: 6. The CDR3 here is CASSSRQGADEQYF. As DNA, the CDR3 is TGTGCCAGCAGCTCGCGACAGGGGGCCGACGAGCAGTACTTC.

The table lists this clonotype with a few counts. The chain has TRBV25-1 and TRBJ2-5; unclear D gene. The V and J ends lost 5 bases and 5 bases respectively, with 18 bases between them. The CDR3 consists of 15 residues. CDR1 is MGHDK, CDR2 SYGVNS, per germline. The CDR3 here is CASSHRKVVEETQYF. In nucleotides, the CDR3 is TGTGCCAGCAGTCACAGAAAGGTGGTGGAGGAGACCCAGTACTTC.

This clonotype has just a few counts. This rearrangement joins TRBV6-1 to TRBJ2-4; possibly TRBD1 for D (5 bases). Germline CDR1 and CDR2: MNHNS and SASEGT. Trimming took off 6 bases at V and 3 bases at J, with 24 bases between the two ends. The CDR3 has 18 residues. The chain's CDR3 is CASRIRDDGAQGKNIQYF. DNA for the CDR3: TGTGCCAGCAGGATCCGAGACGATGGGGCGCAAGGCAAAAACATTCAGTACTTC.

The chain couples TRBV20-1 to TRBJ2-5, with D maybe TRBD1 (6 bases). The V end lost 6 bases, the J end lost 4 bases, and 24 bases lay between the germline ends. Germline loops: CDR1 DFQATT, CDR2 SNEGSKA (reference sequence). This CDR3 has 16 amino acids. CDR3: CSATTPKYRDGETQYF. The CDR3 DNA follows: TGCAGTGCCACAACCCCAAAGTACAGGGATGGAGAGACCCAGTACTTC.

V and J are TRBV28 and TRBJ2-7, with 10 bases fitting TRBD1. The ends lost 6 bases at V and 5 bases at J; junction bases unmatched: 16. Germline loops: CDR1 MDHEN, CDR2 SYDVKM. This CDR3 comprises 17 residues. The CDR3 coding sequence is TGTGCCAGCAGCCTTCCTATATCGGGACAGGGGCCCCACGAGCAGTACTTC. This translates into CASSLPISGQGPHEQYF.

The chain combines TRBV29-1 with TRBJ2-5; 8 bases fit TRBD2. This CDR3 spans 15 amino acids. The ends lost 1 base at V and 5 bases at J; junction bases unmatched: 9. CDR1 is SQVTM, CDR2 ANQGSEA, per germline. CDR3 amino acids: CSVEVSGGRSETQYF. For the CDR3, the DNA is TGCAGCGTTGAAGTCTCGGGCGGGAGGAGTGAGACCCAGTACTTC.

The sample holds many counts of this clonotype. CDR3 coding DNA: TGTGCCAGCAGCCTTCAGCCTAGCACAGATACGCAGTATTTT. The encoded protein is CASSLQPSTDTQYF. The chain recombines TRBV3-1 with TRBJ2-3; unclear D gene. V gave up 4 bases and J gave up 0 bases, with 8 bases separating them. Germline-derived CDR1 and CDR2 are LGHDT and YNNKEL (reference sequence). This CDR3 spans 14 amino acids.

The chain employs TRBV20-1 and TRBJ1-1; tentatively, D is TRBD1 (6 bases). The germline V and J ends were trimmed by 6 bases and 4 bases, with 18 bases remaining between them. Germline V lookup: CDR1 DFQATT, CDR2 SNEGSKA (reference sequence). This CDR3 comprises 14 residues. CDR3 in DNA: TGCAGTGCAACGGGGGGGGGCTGGGGCACTGAAGCTTTCTTT. Encoded protein: CSATGGGWGTEAFF.

This clonotype was seen at least ten times. V is TRBV4-3 and J is TRBJ2-1; D is unresolved. Per the germline V gene, CDR1 is LGHNA and CDR2 is YSLEER. The CDR3 totals 13 residues. Trimming took off 0 bases at V and 16 bases at J, with 16 bases between the two ends. The CDR3 loop reads CASSQDGRLARFF. CDR3 sequence (DNA): TGCGCCAGCAGCCAAGATGGTCGCCTCGCGCGCTTCTTC.

The chain joins TRBV20-1 to TRBJ1-2; maybe TRBD1 (6 bases). The V end lost 6 bases, the J end lost 6 bases, and 14 bases lay between the germline ends. Germline V gene lookup returns CDR1 DFQATT and CDR2 SNEGSKA (reference sequence). The CDR3 has 12 amino acids. DNA of the CDR3: TGCAGTGCGGCGCGACAGGCGGATGGCTACACCTTC. It is translated as CSAARQADGYTF.

In this sample, this clonotype turned up a few times. The CDR3 region is CASSPISSANTEAFF. The DNA of the CDR3 is TGTGCCAGCTCACCTATCTCGTCAGCGAACACTGAAGCTTTCTTT. The V call is TRBV18, the J call TRBJ1-1; D unresolved. The V end lost 3 bases, the J end lost 1 base, and 12 bases lay between the germline ends. Germline CDR1 KGHSH, CDR2 LQKENI. The length of the CDR3 is 15 residues.

There are a few counts of this clonotype. V gene TRBV20-1 combines with J gene TRBJ1-5, with TRBD1 matching 7 bases. The germline CDR1 and CDR2 sequences are DFQATT and SNEGSKA (reference sequence). There are 13 residues in the CDR3. V lost 4 bases, J lost 4 bases, and 4 bases stayed unmatched. DNA of the CDR3: TGCAGTGCTAAAGGGGGCGAGAATCAGCCCCAGCATTTT. Its protein product is CSAKGGENQPQHF.

This clonotype appeared many times. CDR3 loop: CATSDGASKGEETQYF. CDR3 nucleotides: TGTGCCACCAGTGATGGGGCCTCTAAGGGGGAGGAGACCCAGTACTTC. The V gene is TRBV24-1, the J gene TRBJ2-5, with D maybe TRBD1 (6 bases). The CDR3 contains 16 residues. Germline assignment: CDR1 KGHDR and CDR2 SFDVKD. Deletions cut 3 bases from V and 5 bases from J, with 18 bases between.

The sample holds a few counts of this clonotype. The chain links TRBV2 to TRBJ2-3, with 8 bases that match TRBD1. With 11 bases clipped from V and 4 bases from J, the junction kept 8 bases outside the gene matches. Germline V gene lookup returns CDR1 SNHLY and CDR2 FYNNEI. The CDR3 extends over 13 amino acids. The CDR3, as DNA: TGTGCCGGAAACAGGGGGTTGTCAGATACGCAGTATTTT. Residues: CAGNRGLSDTQYF.

This clonotype was counted only a few times. The chain has TRBV7-2 and TRBJ2-5; D gene unclear. V was shortened by 5 bases and J by 5 bases, with 15 bases between the two germline ends. The CDR3 runs to 14 residues. CDR1 is SGHTA and CDR2 is FQGNSA in the germline V gene. In nucleotides, the CDR3 is TGTGCCAGCAGCCGAGACCGGGTCTGGGAGACCCAGTACTTC. It translates to CASSRDRVWETQYF.

This clonotype showed up just a few times. This chain joins TRBV30 and TRBJ1-5; D not certain. Germline V gives CDR1 GTSNPN, CDR2 SVGIG (reference sequence). V lost 0 bases and J 7 bases, leaving 10 bases between the germline ends. This CDR3 comprises 13 residues. This chain's CDR3 is CAWSVAGIQPQHF. The CDR3 DNA reads as TGTGCCTGGAGTGTTGCGGGGATCCAGCCCCAGCATTTT.

This clonotype was seen repeatedly, ten times or more. The V and J genes are TRBV15 and TRBJ1-1, with a possible D match to TRBD1 (5 bases). The germline V gene has CDR1 LNHNV and CDR2 YYDKDF (reference sequence). This CDR3 has 12 residues. With 6 bases removed from V and 8 bases from J, the gap between germline ends came to 13 bases. As DNA, the CDR3 is TGTGCCACCAGGGGACCCTCAAGGGAAGCTTTCTTT. It is translated as CATRGPSREAFF. The whole variable domain, remainder taken from reference TRBV15 and TRBJ1-1, is DAMVIQNPRYQVTQFGKPVTLSCSQTLNHNVMYWYQQKSSQAPKLLFHYYDKDFNNEADTPDNFQSRRPNTSFCFLDIRSPGLGDTAMYLCATRGPSREAFFGQGTRLTVV.

The V and J genes are TRBV6-1 and TRBJ1-6, with 7 bases fitting TRBD1. This CDR3 has 16 amino acids. Trimming removed 6 bases from V and 10 bases from J; junction bases left unmatched: 15. Per germline, CDR1 MNHNS and CDR2 SASEGT. CDR3 bases: TGTGCCAGCAGCCTCCAGACAGGGCTAAAAGGATCACCCCTCCACTTT. This gives the protein CASSLQTGLKGSPLHF.

The gene calls are TRBV20-1 and TRBJ2-5, with D uncertain. The CDR3 loop spans 14 amino acids. The germline V gene encodes CDR1 DFQATT and CDR2 SNEGSKA (reference sequence). DNA for the CDR3: TGCAGCTCGGGCCAGGCTCCGGGCATGGAGACCCAGTACTTC. Protein product: CSSGQAPGMETQYF.